This T cell receptor (beta chain) was observed in a study of blood T cell repertoires in COVID-19. Background on the study: Acute and convalescent COVID-19 specimens originated in the United States, Italy and Spain. The cDNA or gDNA used as material had been derived from T cells, B-cell-depleted T cells, or PBMCs.

Original analysis: Reference gene primers were amplified, and this amplification served to estimate nucleated cell counts. The protocol was immunoSEQ multiplex PCR, while the TCRdb copy is restricted to in-frame clones and leaves out a portion. The V and J calls and clone size come from that table; D and trimming were worked out from the DNA. The data contain roughly 150,000 clones, around 80% of them seen just once; the ten biggest clones take up 7.2%. Germline V gene data show CDR1 as ENHRY and CDR2 as SYGVKD. This CDR3 has 16 residues. The V end lost 6 bases, the J end lost 6 bases, and 23 bases lay between the germline ends.

The sample taken for sequencing was peripheral blood. The chain combines TRBV10-3 with TRBJ1-1; tentatively, D is TRBD1 (5 bases). This receptor was taken from a woman aged 50 to 65 in a cohort sampled during active or convalescent COVID-19. CDR3 sequence (DNA): TGTGCCATCAGGTCGGGGGTGGAACCCTACGTGGCTGAAGCTTTCTTT. It translates to CAIRSGVEPYVAEAFF.